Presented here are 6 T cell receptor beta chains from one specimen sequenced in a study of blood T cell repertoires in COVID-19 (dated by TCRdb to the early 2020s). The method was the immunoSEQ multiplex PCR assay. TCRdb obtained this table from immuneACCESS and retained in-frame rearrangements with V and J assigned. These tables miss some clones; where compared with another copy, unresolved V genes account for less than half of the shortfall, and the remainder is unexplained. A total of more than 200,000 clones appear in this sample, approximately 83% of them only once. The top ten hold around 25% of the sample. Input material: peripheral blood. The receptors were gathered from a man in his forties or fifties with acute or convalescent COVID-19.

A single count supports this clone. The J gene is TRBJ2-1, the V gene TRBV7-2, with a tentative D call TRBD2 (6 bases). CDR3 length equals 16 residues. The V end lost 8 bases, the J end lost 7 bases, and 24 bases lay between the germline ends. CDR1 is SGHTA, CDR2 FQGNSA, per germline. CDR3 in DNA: TGTGCCAGCTCCGCGCGGGGCGTACGCGGGTATAATGAGCAGTTCTTC. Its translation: CASSARGVRGYNEQFF.

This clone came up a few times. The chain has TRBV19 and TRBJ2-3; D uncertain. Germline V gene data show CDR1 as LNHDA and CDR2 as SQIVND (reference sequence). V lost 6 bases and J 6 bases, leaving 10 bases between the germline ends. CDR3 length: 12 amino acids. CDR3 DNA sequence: TGTGCCAGTAGAGAATACGGGGATACGCAGTATTTT. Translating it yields CASREYGDTQYF.

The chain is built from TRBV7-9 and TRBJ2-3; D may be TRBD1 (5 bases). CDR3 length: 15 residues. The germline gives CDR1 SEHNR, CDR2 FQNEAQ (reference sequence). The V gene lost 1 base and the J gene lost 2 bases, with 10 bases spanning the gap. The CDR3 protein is CASSLDRRPTDTQYF. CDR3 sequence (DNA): TGTGCCAGCAGCTTAGACAGGAGACCCACAGATACGCAGTATTTT.

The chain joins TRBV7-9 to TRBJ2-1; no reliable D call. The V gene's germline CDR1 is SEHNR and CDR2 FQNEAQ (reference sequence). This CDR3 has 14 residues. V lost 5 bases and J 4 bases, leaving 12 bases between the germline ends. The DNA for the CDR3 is TGTGCCAGCAGCGCGGTGCTTCTTTACAATGAGCAGTTCTTC. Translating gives CASSAVLLYNEQFF.

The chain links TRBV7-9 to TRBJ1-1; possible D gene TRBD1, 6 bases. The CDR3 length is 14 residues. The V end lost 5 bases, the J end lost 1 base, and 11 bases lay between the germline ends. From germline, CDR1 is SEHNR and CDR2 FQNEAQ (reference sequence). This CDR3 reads CASSPDRPNTEAFF. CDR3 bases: TGTGCCAGCAGCCCGGACAGACCGAACACTGAAGCTTTCTTT. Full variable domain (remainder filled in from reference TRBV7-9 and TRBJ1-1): DTGVSQNPRHKITKRGQNVTFRCDPISEHNRLYWYRQTLGQGPEFLTYFQNEAQLEKSRLLSDRFSAERPKGSFSTLEIQRTEQGDSAMYLCASSPDRPNTEAFFGQGTRLTVV.

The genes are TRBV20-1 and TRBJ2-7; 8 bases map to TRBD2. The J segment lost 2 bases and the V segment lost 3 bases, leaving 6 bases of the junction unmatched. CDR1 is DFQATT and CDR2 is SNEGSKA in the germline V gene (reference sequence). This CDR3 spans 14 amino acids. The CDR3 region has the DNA TGCAGTGCTAGTAAAGCGGGAGAGACCTACGAGCAGTACTTC. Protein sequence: CSASKAGETYEQYF.